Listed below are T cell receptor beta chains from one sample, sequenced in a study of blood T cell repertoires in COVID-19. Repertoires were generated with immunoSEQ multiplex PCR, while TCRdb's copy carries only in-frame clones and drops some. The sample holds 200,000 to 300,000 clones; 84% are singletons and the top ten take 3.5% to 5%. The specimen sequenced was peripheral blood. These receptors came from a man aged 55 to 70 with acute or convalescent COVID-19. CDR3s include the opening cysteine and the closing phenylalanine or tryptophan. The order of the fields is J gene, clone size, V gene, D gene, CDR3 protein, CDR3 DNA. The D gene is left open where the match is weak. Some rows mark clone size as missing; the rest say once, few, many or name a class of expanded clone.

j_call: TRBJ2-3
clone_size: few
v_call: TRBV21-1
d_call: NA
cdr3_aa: CASTSPGIDTQYF
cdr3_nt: TGTGCCAGCACGTCCCCAGGCATAGATACGCAGTATTTT

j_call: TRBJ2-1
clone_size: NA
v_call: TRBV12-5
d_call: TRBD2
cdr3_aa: CASGTSGTYNEQFF
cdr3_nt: TGTGCTAGTGGGACTAGCGGAACCTACAATGAGCAGTTCTTC

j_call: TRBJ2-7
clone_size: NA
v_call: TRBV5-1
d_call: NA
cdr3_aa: CASSSSDLRGPAKYF
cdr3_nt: TGCGCCAGCAGCTCGTCCGATCTGCGGGGGCCCGCTAAGTACTTC

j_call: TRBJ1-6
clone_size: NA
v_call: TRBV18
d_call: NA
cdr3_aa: CASSPRGNSPLHF
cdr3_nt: TGTGCCAGCTCACCTCGAGGTAATTCACCCCTCCACTTT

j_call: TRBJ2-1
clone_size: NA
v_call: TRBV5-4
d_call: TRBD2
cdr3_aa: CASSLVPGGGNEQFF
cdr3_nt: TGTGCCAGCAGCTTGGTCCCGGGAGGGGGGAATGAGCAGTTCTTC

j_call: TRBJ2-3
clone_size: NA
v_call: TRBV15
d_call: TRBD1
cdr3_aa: CATSIGQAADTQYF
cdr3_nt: TGTGCCACCAGCATTGGACAGGCAGCAGATACGCAGTATTTT

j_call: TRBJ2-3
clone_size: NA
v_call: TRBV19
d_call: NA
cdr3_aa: CASHGSASSTDTQYF
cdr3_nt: TGTGCCAGTCACGGGTCGGCTTCTAGCACAGATACGCAGTATTTT

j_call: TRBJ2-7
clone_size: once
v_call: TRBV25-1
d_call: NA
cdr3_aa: CASSDGGELFYEQYF
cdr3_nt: TGTGCCAGCAGTGATGGCGGGGAACTGTTCTACGAGCAGTACTTC

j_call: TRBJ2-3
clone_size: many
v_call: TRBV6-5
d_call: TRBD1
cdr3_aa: CARPGQGTDTQYF
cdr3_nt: TGTGCCCGACCGGGACAGGGGACAGATACGCAGTATTTT

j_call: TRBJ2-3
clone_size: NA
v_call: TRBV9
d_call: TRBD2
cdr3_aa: CASSVAGVEADTQYF
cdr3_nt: TGTGCCAGCAGCGTTGCGGGGGTGGAGGCAGATACGCAGTATTTT

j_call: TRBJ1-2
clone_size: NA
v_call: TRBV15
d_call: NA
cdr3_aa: CATSRDRRGYTF
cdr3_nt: TGTGCCACCAGCAGAGATCGGAGGGGCTACACCTTC

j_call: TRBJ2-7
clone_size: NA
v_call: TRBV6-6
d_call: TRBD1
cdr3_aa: CASSYADRGPYEQYF
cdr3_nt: TGTGCCAGCAGTTACGCCGACAGGGGCCCCTACGAGCAGTACTTC

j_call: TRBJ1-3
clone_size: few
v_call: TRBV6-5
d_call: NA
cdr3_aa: CASRDSRSGNTIYF
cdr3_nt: TGTGCCAGCAGGGACTCTCGCTCTGGAAACACCATATATTTT

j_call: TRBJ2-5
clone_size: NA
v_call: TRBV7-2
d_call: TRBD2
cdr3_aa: CASSRGLAGRGETQYF
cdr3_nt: TGTGCCAGCAGCCGGGGGCTAGCGGGACGAGGAGAGACCCAGTACTTC

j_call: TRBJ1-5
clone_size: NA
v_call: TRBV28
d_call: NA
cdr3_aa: CASSRTANQPQHF
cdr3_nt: TGTGCCAGCAGTCGGACAGCCAATCAGCCCCAGCATTTT

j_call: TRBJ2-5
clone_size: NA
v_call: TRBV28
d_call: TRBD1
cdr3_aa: CASSRGREETQYF
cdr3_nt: TGTGCCAGCAGCAGGGGGCGAGAAGAGACCCAGTACTTC

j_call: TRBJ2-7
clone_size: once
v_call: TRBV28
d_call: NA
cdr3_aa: CASSLMSSYEQYF
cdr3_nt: TGTGCCAGCAGTTTAATGAGCTCCTACGAGCAGTACTTC

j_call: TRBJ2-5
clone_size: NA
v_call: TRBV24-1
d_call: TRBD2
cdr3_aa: CATSDPGTSGGAETQYF
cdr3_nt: TGTGCCACCAGTGATCCCGGGACTAGCGGGGGGGCAGAGACCCAGTACTTC

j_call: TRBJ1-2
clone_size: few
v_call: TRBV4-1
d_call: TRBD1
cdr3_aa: CASSQAQGGAGYTF
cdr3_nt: TGCGCCAGCAGCCAAGCCCAGGGGGGAGCAGGCTACACCTTC

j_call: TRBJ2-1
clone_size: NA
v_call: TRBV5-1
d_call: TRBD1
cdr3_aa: CASSRTGGYNEQFF
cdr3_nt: TGCGCCAGCAGCCGGACAGGGGGATACAATGAGCAGTTCTTC

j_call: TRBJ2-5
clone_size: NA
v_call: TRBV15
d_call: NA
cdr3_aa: CATSRDQSGKETQYF
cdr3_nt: TGTGCCACCAGCAGAGATCAATCAGGGAAGGAGACCCAGTACTTC

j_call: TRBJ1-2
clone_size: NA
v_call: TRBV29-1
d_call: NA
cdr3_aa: CSVEGTAYGYTF
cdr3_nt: TGCAGCGTTGAAGGGACAGCCTATGGCTACACCTTC

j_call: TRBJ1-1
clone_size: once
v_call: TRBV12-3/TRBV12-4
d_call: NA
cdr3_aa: CASTLQGPNEAFF
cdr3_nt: TGTGCCAGCACCCTGCAGGGTCCAAATGAAGCTTTCTTT

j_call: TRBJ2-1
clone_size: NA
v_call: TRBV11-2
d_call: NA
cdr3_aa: CASSFSSGNEQFF
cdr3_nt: TGTGCCAGCAGCTTCTCTTCGGGCAATGAGCAGTTCTTC

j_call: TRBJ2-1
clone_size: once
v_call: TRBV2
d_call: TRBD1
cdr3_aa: CASRGLGGRSYNEQFF
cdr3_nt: TGTGCCAGCAGAGGTTTAGGGGGCCGCTCCTACAATGAGCAGTTCTTC

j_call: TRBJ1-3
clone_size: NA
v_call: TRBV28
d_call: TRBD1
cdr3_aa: CASETGQGRLGGNTIYF
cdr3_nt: TGTGCCAGCGAGACGGGACAGGGTAGGCTGGGTGGAAACACCATATATTTT

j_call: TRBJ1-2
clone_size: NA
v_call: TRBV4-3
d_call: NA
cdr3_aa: CASSQDFSVWTESGYTF
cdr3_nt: TGCGCCAGCAGCCAAGATTTTTCCGTATGGACAGAGAGTGGCTACACCTTC

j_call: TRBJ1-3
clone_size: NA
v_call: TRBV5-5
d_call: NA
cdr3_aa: CASSYLSPSGNTIYF
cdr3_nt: TGTGCCAGCAGTTATCTGTCTCCCTCTGGAAACACCATATATTTT

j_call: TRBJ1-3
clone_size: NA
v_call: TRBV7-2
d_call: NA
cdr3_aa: CASSFMGPGNTIYF
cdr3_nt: TGTGCCAGCAGCTTTATGGGGCCTGGAAACACCATATATTTT

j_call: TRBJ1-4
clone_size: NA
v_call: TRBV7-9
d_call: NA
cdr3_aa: CASSLGGLGTNEKLFF
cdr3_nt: TGTGCCAGCAGCTTAGGAGGGCTAGGAACTAATGAAAAACTGTTTTTT

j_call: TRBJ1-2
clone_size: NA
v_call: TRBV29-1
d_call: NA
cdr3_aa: CSIFSGRGYGYTF
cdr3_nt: TGCAGCATCTTCTCCGGGCGGGGCTATGGCTACACCTTC

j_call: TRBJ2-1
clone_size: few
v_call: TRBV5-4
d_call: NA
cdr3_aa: CASSGNGIYNEQFF
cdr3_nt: TGTGCCAGCAGTGGGAACGGGATTTACAATGAGCAGTTCTTC

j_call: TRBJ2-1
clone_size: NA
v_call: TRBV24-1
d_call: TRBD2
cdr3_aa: CATSPSGVWNEQFF
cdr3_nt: TGTGCCACCAGTCCTAGCGGGGTATGGAATGAGCAGTTCTTC

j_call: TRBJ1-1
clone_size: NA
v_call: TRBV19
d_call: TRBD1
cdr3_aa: CASSSINRGVVTEAFF
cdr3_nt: TGTGCCAGTAGTTCCATCAACAGGGGGGTAGTGACTGAAGCTTTCTTT

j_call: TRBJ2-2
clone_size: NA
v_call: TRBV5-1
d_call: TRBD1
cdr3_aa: CASALRAGTGNTGELFF
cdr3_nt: TGCGCCAGCGCGCTAAGAGCCGGGACAGGGAACACCGGGGAGCTGTTTTTT

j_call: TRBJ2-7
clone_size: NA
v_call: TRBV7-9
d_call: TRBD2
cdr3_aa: CASSPSGGAGEQYF
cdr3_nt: TGTGCCAGCAGCCCTAGCGGGGGGGCCGGCGAGCAGTACTTC

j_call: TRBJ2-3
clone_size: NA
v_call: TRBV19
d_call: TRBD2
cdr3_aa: CASSVGLADTQYF
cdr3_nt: TGTGCCAGTAGTGTCGGACTAGCGGATACGCAGTATTTT

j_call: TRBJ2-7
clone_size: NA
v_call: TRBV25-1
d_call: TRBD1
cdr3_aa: CASRPRTGIYEQYF
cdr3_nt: TGTGCCAGCAGGCCACGGACAGGGATTTACGAGCAGTACTTC

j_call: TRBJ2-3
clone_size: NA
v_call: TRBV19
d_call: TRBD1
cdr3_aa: CASSPMTGLATDTQYF
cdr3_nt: TGTGCCAGTAGTCCCATGACAGGGCTCGCGACAGATACGCAGTATTTT

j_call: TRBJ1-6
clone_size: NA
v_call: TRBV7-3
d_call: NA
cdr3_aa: CASRYSLNSPLHF
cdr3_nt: TGTGCCAGCAGATACAGCCTTAATTCACCCCTCCACTTT

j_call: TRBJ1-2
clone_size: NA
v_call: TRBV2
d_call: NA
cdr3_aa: CASRGGARGYTF
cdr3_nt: TGTGCCAGCAGGGGAGGGGCGCGTGGCTACACCTTC

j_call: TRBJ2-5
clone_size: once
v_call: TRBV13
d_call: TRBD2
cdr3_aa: CASSAGTSGGAVETQYF
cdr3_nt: TGTGCCAGCAGCGCCGGGACTAGCGGGGGGGCCGTGGAGACCCAGTACTTC

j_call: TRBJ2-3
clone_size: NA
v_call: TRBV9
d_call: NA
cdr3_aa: CASGTRGGYYTDTQYF
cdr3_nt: TGTGCCAGCGGCACAAGGGGGGGGTACTACACAGATACGCAGTATTTT

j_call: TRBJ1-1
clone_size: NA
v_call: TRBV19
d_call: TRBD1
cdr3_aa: CASSTPMGQMNTEAFF
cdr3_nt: TGTGCCAGTAGTACTCCGATGGGACAGATGAACACTGAAGCTTTCTTT

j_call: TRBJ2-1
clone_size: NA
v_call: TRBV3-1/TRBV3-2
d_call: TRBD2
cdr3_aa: CASSQGTSGGAYNEQFF
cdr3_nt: TGTGCCAGCAGCCAAGGGACTAGCGGGGGGGCCTACAATGAGCAGTTCTTC

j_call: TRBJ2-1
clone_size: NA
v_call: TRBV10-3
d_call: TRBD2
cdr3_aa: CAISSTSGNKQTYNEQFF
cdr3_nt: TGTGCCATCAGCTCGACTAGCGGGAATAAACAAACGTACAATGAGCAGTTCTTC

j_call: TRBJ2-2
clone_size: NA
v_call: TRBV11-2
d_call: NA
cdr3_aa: CASSLVSRGPGELFF
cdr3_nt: TGTGCCAGCAGCTTAGTTAGTAGGGGTCCCGGGGAGCTGTTTTTT

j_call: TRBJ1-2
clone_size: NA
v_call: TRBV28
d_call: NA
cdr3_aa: CASSSGAENYGYTF
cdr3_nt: TGTGCCAGCAGTTCAGGGGCTGAGAACTATGGCTACACCTTC

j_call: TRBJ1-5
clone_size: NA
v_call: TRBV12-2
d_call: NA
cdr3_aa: CASRLPTSTGWVGSNQPQHF
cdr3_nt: TGTGCAAGTCGCCTCCCGACGAGTACAGGGTGGGTTGGGAGCAATCAGCCCCAGCATTTT

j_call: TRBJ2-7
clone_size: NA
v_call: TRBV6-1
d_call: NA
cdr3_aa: CASSEASYEQYF
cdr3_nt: TGTGCCAGCAGTGAGGCTTCCTACGAGCAGTACTTC

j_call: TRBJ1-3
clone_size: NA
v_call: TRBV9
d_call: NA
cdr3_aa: CASSPLGGLGNTIYF
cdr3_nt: TGTGCCAGCAGCCCCCTCGGGGGGCTTGGAAACACCATATATTTT

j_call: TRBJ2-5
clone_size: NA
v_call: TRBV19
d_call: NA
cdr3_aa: CASSSRTTSIETQYF
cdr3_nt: TGTGCCAGTAGTTCGAGGACTACCAGTATAGAGACCCAGTACTTC

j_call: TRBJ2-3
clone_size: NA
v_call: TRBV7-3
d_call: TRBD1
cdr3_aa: CASSPTGGRFTDTQYF
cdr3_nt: TGTGCCAGCAGCCCAACAGGGGGACGGTTCACAGATACGCAGTATTTT

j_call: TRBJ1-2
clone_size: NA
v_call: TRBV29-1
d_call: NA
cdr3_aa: CSVLRGGAYGYTF
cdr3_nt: TGCAGCGTTCTCCGGGGGGGGGCCTATGGCTACACCTTC